The 2 T cell receptor beta chains below were found in one sample sequenced in a study of cytomegalovirus exposure and HLA in healthy donors. PCR primers comprised 60 Vbeta and 13 Jbeta primers. TCRdb's copy holds only in-frame clones and misses some; the assay was immunoSEQ multiplex PCR. The sample includes 75,000 to 100,000 clones, 81% of them seen just once. The sequencing sample was made of PBMCs. All receptors derive from a man in his forties in good health and CMV-seropositive.

CDR3 in amino acids: CATSRDVAGEQFF. For the CDR3, the DNA is TGTGCCACCAGCAGAGATGTGGCGGGAGAGCAGTTCTTC. The chain combines TRBV15 with TRBJ2-1; possibly TRBD2 for D (6 bases). CDR3 size: 13 residues. Germline V CDR1 and CDR2: LNHNV, YYDKDF (reference sequence). With 0 bases removed from V and 10 bases from J, the gap between germline ends came to 10 bases.

This chain connects TRBV11-2 to TRBJ1-5; D is perhaps TRBD1 (6 bases). Trimming left V 1 base short and J 4 bases short, with 20 bases between. CDR1 and CDR2 (germline): SGHAT, FQNNGV. The CDR3 covers 18 residues. CDR3 amino acids: CASSLGPAGRGGNQPQHF. The CDR3 region has the DNA TGTGCCAGCAGCTTAGGTCCGGCAGGGAGGGGGGGAAATCAGCCCCAGCATTTT.